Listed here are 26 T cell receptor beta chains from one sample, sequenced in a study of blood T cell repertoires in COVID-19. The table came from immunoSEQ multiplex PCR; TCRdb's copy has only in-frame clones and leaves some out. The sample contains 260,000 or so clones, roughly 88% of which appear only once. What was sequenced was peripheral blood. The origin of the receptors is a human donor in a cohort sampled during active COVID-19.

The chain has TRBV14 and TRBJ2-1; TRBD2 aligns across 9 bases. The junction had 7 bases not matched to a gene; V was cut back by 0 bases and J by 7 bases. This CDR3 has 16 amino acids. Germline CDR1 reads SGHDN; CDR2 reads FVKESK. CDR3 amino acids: CASSQELLAGLNEQFF. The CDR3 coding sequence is TGTGCCAGCAGCCAAGAGCTTCTAGCGGGATTGAATGAGCAGTTCTTC. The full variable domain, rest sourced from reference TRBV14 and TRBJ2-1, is EAGVTQFPSHSVIEKGQTVTLRCDPISGHDNLYWYRRVMGKEIKFLLHFVKESKQDESGMPNNRFLAERTGGTYSTLKVQPAELEDSGVYFCASSQELLAGLNEQFFGPGTRLTVL.

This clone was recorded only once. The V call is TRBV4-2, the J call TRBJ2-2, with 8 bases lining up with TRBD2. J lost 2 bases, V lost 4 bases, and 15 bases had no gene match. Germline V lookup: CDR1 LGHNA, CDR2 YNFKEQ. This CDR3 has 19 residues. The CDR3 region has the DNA TGTGCCAGCAGCCGGATAGGGTCGGGACTAGGGGGTAACACCGGGGAGCTGTTTTTT. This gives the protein CASSRIGSGLGGNTGELFF.

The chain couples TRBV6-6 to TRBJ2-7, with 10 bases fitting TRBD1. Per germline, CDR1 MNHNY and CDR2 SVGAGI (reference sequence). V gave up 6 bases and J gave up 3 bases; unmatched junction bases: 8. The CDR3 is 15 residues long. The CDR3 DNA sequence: TGTGCCAGCAGCCCCCGGGACAGGGGCGGCTACGAGCAGTACTTC. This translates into CASSPRDRGGYEQYF.

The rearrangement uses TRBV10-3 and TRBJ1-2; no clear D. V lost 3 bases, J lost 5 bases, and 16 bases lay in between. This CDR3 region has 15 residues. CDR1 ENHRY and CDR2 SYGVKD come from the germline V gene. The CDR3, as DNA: TGTGCCATCAGTGACCAGCTAACAGTTGGATATGGCTACACCTTC. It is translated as CAISDQLTVGYGYTF.

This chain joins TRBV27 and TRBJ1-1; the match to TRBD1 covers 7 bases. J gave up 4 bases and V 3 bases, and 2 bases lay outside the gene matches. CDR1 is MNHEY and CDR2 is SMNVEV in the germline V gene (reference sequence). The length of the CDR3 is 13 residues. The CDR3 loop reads CASSLTGITEAFF. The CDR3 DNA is TGTGCCAGCAGTTTGACAGGGATCACTGAAGCTTTCTTT.

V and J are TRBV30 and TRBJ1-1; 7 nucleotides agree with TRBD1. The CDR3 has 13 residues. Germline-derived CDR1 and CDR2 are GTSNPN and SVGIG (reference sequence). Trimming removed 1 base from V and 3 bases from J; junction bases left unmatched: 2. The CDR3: CAWSDTGDTEAFF. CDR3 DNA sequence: TGTGCCTGGAGTGATACAGGGGACACTGAAGCTTTCTTT.

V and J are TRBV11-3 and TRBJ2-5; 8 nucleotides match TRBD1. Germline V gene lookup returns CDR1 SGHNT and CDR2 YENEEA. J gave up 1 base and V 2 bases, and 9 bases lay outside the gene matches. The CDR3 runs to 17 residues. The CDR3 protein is CASSLMFGTGGQETQYF. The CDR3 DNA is TGTGCCAGCAGCTTAATGTTCGGGACAGGAGGCCAAGAGACCCAGTACTTC.

The CDR3 region is CAWEFGGTYEQYF. In nucleotides, the CDR3 is TGTGCCTGGGAGTTCGGCGGAACCTACGAGCAGTACTTC. The V and J genes are TRBV30 and TRBJ2-7; no firm D call. The CDR3 sequence is 13 residues long. V gave up 5 bases and J gave up 2 bases, with 13 bases separating them. Germline CDR1 reads GTSNPN; CDR2 reads SVGIG (reference sequence).

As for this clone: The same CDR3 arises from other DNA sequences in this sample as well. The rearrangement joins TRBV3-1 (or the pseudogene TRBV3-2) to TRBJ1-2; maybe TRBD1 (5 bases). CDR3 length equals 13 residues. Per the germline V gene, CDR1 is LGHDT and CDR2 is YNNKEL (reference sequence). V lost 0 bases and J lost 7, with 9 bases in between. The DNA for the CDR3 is TGTGCCAGCAGCCAAGAAGGGAGGGGTGGCTACACCTTC. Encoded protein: CASSQEGRGGYTF.

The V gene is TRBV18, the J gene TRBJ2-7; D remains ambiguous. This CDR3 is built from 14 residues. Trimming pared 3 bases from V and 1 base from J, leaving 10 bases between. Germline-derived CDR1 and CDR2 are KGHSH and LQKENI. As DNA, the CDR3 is TGTGCCAGCTCACCGCTACAGAGTTCCTACGAGCAGTACTTC. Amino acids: CASSPLQSSYEQYF.

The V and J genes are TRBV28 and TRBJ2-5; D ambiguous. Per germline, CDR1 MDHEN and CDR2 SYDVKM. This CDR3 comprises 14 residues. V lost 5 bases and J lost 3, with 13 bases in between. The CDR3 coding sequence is TGTGCCAGCAGTGGAGCCTTTTCCAAAGAGACCCAGTACTTC. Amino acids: CASSGAFSKETQYF.

The CDR3 bases are TGTGCCAGCAGTATAGACAGGGGATTCGGCACTGAAGCTTTCTTT. As protein: CASSIDRGFGTEAFF. The rearrangement joins TRBV28 to TRBJ1-1, with 8 bases that match TRBD1. Trimming took 5 bases from V and 4 from J; bases not matched to a gene: 9. Germline CDR1 is MDHEN and CDR2 is SYDVKM. This CDR3 is 15 amino acids long.

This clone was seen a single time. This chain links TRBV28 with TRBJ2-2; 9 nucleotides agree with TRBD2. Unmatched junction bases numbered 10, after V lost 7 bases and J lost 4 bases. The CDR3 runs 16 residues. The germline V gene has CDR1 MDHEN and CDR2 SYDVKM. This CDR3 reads CASIHRGGRATGELFF. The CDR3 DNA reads TGTGCCAGCATTCACAGAGGCGGGAGGGCCACCGGGGAGCTGTTTTTT.

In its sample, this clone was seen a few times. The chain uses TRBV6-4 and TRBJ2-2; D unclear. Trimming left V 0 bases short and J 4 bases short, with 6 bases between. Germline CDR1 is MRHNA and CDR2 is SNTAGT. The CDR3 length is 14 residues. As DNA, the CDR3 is TGTGCCAGCAGTGACTCCCTAAGCACCGGGGAGCTGTTTTTT. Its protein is CASSDSLSTGELFF.

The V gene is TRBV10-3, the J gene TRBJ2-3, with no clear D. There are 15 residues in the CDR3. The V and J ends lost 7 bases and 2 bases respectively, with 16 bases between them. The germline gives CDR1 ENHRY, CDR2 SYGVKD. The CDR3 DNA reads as TGTGCCATCACCGCCCTAGGCGAGAACACAGATACGCAGTATTTT. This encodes CAITALGENTDTQYF.

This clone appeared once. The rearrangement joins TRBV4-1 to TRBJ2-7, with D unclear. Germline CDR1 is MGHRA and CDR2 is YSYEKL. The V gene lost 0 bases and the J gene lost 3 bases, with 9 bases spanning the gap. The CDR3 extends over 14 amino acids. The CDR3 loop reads CASSQDWPSYEQYF. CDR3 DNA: TGCGCCAGCAGCCAAGATTGGCCTAGCTACGAGCAGTACTTC.

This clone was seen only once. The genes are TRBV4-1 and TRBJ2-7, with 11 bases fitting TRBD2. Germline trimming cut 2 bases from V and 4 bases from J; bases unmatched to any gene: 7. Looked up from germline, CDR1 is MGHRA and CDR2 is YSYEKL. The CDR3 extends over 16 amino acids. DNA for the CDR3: TGCGCCAGCAGCCAAAGCTTAGCGGGAGGGTATTACGAGCAGTACTTC. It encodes CASSQSLAGGYYEQYF.

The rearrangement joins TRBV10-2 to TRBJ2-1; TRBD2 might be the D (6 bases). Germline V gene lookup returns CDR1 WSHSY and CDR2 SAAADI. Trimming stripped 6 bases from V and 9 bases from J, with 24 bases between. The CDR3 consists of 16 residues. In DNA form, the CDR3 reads TGCGCCAGCAGACAATATTTCTCAGAGGGAGGTAGTGAGCAGTTCTTC. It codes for CASRQYFSEGGSEQFF.

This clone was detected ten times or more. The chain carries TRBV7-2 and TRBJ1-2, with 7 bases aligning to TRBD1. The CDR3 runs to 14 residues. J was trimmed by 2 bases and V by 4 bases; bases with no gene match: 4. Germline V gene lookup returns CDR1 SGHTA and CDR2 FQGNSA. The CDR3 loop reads CASSSTTGNYGYTF. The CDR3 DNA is TGTGCCAGCAGCTCGACGACAGGGAACTATGGCTACACCTTC.

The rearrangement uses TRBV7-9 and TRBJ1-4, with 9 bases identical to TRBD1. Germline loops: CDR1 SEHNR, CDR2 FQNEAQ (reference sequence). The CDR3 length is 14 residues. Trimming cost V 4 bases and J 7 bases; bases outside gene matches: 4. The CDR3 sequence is CASSSGQGAEKLFF. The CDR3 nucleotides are TGTGCCAGCAGCTCGGGACAGGGTGCTGAAAAACTGTTTTTT.

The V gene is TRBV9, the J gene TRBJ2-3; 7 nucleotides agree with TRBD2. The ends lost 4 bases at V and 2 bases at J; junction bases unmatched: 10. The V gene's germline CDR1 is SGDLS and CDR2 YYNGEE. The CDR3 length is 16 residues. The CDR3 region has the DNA TGTGCCAGCAGCCCACGGAGCGGGGCCTCCACAGATACGCAGTATTTT. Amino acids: CASSPRSGASTDTQYF.

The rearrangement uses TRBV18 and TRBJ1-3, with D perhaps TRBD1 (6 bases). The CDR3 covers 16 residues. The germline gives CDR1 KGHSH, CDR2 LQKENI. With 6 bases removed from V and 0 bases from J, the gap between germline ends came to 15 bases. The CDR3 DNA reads TGTGCCAGCTCCCCGGAGACAGGCCCCTCTGGAAACACCATATATTTT. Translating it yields CASSPETGPSGNTIYF.

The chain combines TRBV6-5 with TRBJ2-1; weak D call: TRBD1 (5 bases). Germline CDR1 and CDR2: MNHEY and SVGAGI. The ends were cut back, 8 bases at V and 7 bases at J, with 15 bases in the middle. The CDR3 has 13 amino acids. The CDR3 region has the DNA TGTGCCAGCTCGGCAGGGTTAAGTAATGAGCAGTTCTTC. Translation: CASSAGLSNEQFF.

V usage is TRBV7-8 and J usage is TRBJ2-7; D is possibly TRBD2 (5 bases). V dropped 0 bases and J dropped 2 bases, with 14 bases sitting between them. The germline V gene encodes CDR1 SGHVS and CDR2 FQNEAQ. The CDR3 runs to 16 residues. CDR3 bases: TGTGCCAGCAGCTTAGCTGCAGGACTCCTCCCCTACGAGCAGTACTTC. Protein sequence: CASSLAAGLLPYEQYF.

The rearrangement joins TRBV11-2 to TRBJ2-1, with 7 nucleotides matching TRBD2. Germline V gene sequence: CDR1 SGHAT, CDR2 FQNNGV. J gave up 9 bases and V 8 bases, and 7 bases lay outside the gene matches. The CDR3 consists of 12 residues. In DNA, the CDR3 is TGTGCCAGCTCTGGGGGGAGGGGTGAGCAGTTCTTC. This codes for CASSGGRGEQFF. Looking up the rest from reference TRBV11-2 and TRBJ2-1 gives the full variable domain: EAGVAQSPRYKIIEKRQSVAFWCNPISGHATLYWYQQILGQGPKLLIQFQNNGVVDDSQLPKDRFSAERLKGVDSTLKIQPAKLEDSAVYLCASSGGRGEQFFGPGTRLTVL.

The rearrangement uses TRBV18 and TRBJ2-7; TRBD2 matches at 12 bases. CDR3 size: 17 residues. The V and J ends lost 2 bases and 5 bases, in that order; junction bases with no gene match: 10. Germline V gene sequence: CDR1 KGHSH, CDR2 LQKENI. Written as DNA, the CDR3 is TGTGCCAGCTCACCAACCCCTAGCGGGGGGGCCGTGAACGAGCAGTACTTC. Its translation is CASSPTPSGGAVNEQYF.